The present T cell receptor beta chain was sequenced within a study of human T cells and chemical hapten exposure (TCRdb year 2021). Concerning the study at large: For sensitization, 2% DPC in acetone was applied to a 2 cm by 2 cm area of upper inner arm skin. Blood samples were taken from patients before sensitization (week 0) and at 2, 6 and about 24 weeks after DPC sensitization. This study followed changes in the peripheral blood TCR repertoire in vivo during primary and secondary sensitization of alopecia patients to the hapten diphenylcyclopropenone (DPC). Roughly 30 alopecia patients gave blood for TCR sequencing at one to four time points (pre-sensitization, 2, 6 and 24 weeks). Weekly therapeutic DPC doses were additionally applied to the scalp of patients throughout the approximately 23-week study period. Patch tests used Finn chambers with 0.01% DPC on the upper back, scored after 6 days by International Contact Dermatitis Research Group standards. Libraries were combined into a pool for sequencing, and differences in TCR yield between samples came mainly from small differences in library volumes within the pool. The patient cohort, mostly female, included alopecia areata with under or over 50% scalp involvement, alopecia totalis and alopecia universalis.

What the research found in general, with its limitations: Because all patients had alopecia, a presumed autoimmune disease, the immune response of the patients might differ from that of healthy individuals. After repeated subsampling, changes were observed in the strength of the expansion versus patch-test correlation and in the threshold at which the correlation became significant. The number of PT1 expanded TCRs positively correlated with patch test score, significant at thresholds 8, 16 and 32 but not 4. Expanded TCRs formed significantly more large CDR3 similarity clusters than pre-sensitization or healthy control sets, consistent with antigen-driven responses. DPC sensitization did not change how many TCRs were above 1 in 1000 frequency, and no evidence was found of alterations in global repertoire structure.

The time point label, as the study defines it: pre-sensitization, week 0. The treatment or condition label, as the study defines it: therapeutic diphenylcyclopropenone sensitization with weekly scalp DPC. At every patch-test visit, the blood draw took place before the patch test was put on. Patients were eligible if aged 18 to 70, diagnosed with alopecia and judged suitable for DPC therapy, and pregnant patients were excluded. Unfractionated whole blood was collected in Tempus Blood RNA tubes, and total RNA was extracted from that blood. Library generation was performed with RACE. Sequencer: NextSeq 500. During library preparation, unique molecular identifiers were attached to individual cDNA molecules so that TCRs could be counted in a quantitative, reproducible way. For every blood RNA sample, sequencing covered both the TCR alpha and TCR beta chains. The authors processed their data as follows. Samples had a median of roughly 91,000 TCRs, with a range from roughly 23,224 to 700,000. V, J and CDR3 annotation of the TCR reads was performed with the Decombinator software suite. For PS versus PT1 abundance plots, all samples were subsampled to the same number of TCRs (28,000). TCRs were defined as expanded if absent before sensitization and observed at least eight times at the 2-week time point. The raw public data were reprocessed by TCRdb itself: fastp quality trimming at Q25, MiXCR clonotype calling, in-frame beta chains only. All rows with the same CDR3 protein become a single entry with the most common DNA and genes. These V and J calls rely on TCRdb rather than the paper's analysis. The sample table contains 35,000 to 50,000 distinct CDR3 sequences; only one count was recorded for around 12% of them. The leading ten clones occupy approximately 6% of the sample.

Based on its abundance in the sample, this clonotype is medium-sized (0.01 to 0.1%). The specificity of this receptor is unknown. One base away there is no much larger clone; base qualities are not given. V is pared back by 3 bases and J by 0 bases, with 6 bases lying between the germline termini. The CDR3 numbers 13 residues from cysteine through phenylalanine. The entry retains the CDR3 DNA only, 39 bases that are in frame from base 1. CDR1 and CDR2 are drawn from the germline V gene (reference sequence): SGHNT, YYREEE. The sequence was obtained from a woman in her twenties or thirties with alopecia areata. Some clones in this sample may be carry-over from other donors' samples. Recombination connected TRBV5-4 to TRBJ1-1, with the D gene too uncertain to name. This specimen was whole blood, taken in connection with sensitization to the hapten diphenylcyclopropenone (DPC). The nucleotide sequence is TGTGCCAGCAGCTCCTCGGTGAACACTGAAGCTTTCTTT. It translates to CASSSSVNTEAFF.